A few counts support the clone carrying this T cell receptor beta chain. Its antigen is as yet unknown. Both 60 Vbeta primers and 13 Jbeta primers went into the PCR. Produced via immunoSEQ multiplex PCR; TCRdb's table is partial and in-frame only. The table lists roughly 100,000 clones, around 10% of them singletons. The sample belongs to a study of cytomegalovirus exposure and HLA in healthy donors. Overall study results and limits: By HLA locus, TCR association rates varied in a later analysis, with DRB1 showing the most and HLA-C the fewest.

This receptor was obtained from a man aged 40-49 years in good health and CMV-seropositive. The sample consisted of PBMCs.

The CDR3 loop reads CASRTGTGDYEQYF. The CDR3 nucleotides are TGTGCCAGCAGAACCGGGACAGGTGACTACGAGCAGTACTTC. The gene calls are TRBV2 and TRBJ2-7, with TRBD1 matching 8 bases. The V gene end was trimmed by 6 bases and the J gene end by 3 bases; junction bases not matched to a gene: 7. This CDR3 has 14 amino acids. Per the germline V gene, CDR1 is SNHLY and CDR2 is FYNNEI.